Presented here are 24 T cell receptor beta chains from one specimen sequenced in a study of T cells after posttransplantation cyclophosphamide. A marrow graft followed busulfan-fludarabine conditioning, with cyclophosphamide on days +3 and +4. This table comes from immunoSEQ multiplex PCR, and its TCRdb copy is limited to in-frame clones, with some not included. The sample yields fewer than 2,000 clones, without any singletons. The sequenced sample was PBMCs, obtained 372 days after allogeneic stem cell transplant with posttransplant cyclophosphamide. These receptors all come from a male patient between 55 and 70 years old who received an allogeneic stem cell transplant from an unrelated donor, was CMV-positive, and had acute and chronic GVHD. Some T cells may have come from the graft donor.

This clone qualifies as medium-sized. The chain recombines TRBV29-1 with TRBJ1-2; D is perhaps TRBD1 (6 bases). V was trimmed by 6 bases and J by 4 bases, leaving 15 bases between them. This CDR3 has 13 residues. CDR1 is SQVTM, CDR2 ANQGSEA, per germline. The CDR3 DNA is TGCAGCGTCCAGGGGAACCCCAGCTATGGCTACACCTTC. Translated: CSVQGNPSYGYTF.

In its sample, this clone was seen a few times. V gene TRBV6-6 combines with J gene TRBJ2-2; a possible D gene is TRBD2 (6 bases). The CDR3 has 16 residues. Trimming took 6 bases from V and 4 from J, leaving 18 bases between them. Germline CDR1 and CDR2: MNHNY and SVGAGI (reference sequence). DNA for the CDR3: TGTGCCAGCAGCCGGGGGTTATTGGGTGGCACCGGGGAGCTGTTTTTT. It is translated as CASSRGLLGGTGELFF.

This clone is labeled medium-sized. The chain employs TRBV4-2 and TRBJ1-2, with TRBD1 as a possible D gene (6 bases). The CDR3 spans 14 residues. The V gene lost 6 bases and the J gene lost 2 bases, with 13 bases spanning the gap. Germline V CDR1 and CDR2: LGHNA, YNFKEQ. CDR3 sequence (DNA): TGTGCCAGCAGTTCTGGGCAGGGGAACTATGGCTACACCTTC. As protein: CASSSGQGNYGYTF.

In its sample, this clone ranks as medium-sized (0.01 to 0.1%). CDR3 coding DNA: TGTGCCAGCAGTTACCCAGGGCAGGGGGCTTATGGCTACACCTTC. This gives the protein CASSYPGQGAYGYTF. The rearrangement links TRBV6-6 to TRBJ1-2, with 8 nucleotides matching TRBD1. This CDR3 region has 15 residues. J was trimmed by 5 bases and V by 2 bases; bases with no gene match: 7. Germline-derived CDR1 and CDR2 are MNHNY and SVGAGI (reference sequence).

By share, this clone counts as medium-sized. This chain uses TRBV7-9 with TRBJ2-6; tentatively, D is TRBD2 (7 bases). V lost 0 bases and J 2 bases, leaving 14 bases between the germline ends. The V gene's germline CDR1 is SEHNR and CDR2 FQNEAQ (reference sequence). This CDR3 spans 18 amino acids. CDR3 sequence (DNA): TGTGCCAGCAGCTTAGCTCTGGGGAGGGGGGCTGGGGCCAACGTCCTGACTTTC. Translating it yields CASSLALGRGAGANVLTF.

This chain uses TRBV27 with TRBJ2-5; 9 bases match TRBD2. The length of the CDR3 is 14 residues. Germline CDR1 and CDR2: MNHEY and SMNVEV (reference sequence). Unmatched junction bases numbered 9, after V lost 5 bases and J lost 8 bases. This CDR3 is CASSHRLAAETQYF. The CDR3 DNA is TGTGCCAGCAGTCACCGACTAGCGGCCGAAACCCAGTACTTC.

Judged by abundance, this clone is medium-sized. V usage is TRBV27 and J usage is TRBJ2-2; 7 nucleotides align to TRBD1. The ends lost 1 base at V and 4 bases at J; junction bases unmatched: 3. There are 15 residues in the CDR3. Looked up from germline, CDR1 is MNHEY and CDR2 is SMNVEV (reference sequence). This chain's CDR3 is CASSLLRQGTGELFF. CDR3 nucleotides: TGTGCCAGCAGTTTATTGAGACAGGGCACCGGGGAGCTGTTTTTT.

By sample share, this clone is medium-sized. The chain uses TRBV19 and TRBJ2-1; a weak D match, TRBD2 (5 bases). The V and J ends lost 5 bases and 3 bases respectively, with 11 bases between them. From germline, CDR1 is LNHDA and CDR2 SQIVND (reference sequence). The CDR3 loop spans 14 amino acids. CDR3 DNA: TGTGCCAGTAGTTTTCCGGGAATCTACAATGAGCAGTTCTTC. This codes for CASSFPGIYNEQFF.

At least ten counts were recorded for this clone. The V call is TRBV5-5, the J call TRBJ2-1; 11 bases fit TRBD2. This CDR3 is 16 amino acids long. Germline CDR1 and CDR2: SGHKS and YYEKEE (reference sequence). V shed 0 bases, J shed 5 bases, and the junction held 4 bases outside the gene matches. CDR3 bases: TGTGCCAGCAGCTTGGTTAGACTAGCGGGAAACAATGAGCAGTTCTTC. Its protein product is CASSLVRLAGNNEQFF.

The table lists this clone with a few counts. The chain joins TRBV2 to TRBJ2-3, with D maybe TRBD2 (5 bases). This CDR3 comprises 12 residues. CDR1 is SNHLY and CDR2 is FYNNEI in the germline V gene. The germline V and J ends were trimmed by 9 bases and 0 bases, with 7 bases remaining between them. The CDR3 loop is CASSESTDTQYF. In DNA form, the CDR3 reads TGTGCCAGTAGCGAGAGCACAGATACGCAGTATTTT.

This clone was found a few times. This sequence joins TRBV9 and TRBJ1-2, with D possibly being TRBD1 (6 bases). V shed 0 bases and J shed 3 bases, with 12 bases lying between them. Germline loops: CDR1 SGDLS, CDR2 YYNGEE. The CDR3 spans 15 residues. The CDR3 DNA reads TGTGCCAGCAGCGTAGATCCAGGGGAGTACTATGGCTACACCTTC. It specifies CASSVDPGEYYGYTF.

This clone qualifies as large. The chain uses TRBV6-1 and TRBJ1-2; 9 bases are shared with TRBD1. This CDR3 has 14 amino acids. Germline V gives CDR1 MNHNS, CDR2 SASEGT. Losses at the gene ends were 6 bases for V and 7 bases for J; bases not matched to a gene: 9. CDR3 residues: CASSTGGASRGYTF. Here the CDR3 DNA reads TGTGCCAGCAGCACAGGGGGCGCTTCACGTGGCTACACCTTC.

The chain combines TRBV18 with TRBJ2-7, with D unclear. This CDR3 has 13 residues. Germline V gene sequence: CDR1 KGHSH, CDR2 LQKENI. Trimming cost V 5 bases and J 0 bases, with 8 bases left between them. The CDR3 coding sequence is TGTGCCAGCTCAGTGAGCGCCTCCTACGAGCAGTACTTC. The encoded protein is CASSVSASYEQYF.

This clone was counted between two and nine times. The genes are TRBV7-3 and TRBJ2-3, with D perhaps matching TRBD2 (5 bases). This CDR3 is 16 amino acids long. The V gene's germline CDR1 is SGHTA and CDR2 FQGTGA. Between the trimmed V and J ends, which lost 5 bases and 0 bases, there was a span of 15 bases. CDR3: CASSPYEGLSTDTQYF. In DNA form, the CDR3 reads TGTGCCAGCAGCCCTTATGAGGGTTTAAGCACAGATACGCAGTATTTT.

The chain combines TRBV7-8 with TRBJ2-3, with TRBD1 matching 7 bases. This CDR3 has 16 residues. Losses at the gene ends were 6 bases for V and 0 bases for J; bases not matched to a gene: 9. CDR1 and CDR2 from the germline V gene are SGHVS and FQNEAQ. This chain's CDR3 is CASRPRQGYSTDTQYF. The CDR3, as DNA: TGTGCCAGCAGACCTCGACAGGGATATAGCACAGATACGCAGTATTTT.

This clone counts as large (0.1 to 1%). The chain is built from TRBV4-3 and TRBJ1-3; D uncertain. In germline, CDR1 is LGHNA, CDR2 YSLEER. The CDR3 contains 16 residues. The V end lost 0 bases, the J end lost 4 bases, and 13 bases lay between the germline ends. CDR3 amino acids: CASSQDRYSSGNTIYF. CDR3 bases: TGCGCCAGCAGCCAAGATAGGTACAGTTCGGGAAACACCATATATTTT.

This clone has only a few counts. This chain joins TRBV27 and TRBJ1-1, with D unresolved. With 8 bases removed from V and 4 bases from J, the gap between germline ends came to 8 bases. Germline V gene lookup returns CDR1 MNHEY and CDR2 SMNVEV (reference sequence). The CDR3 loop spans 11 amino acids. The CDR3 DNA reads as TGTGCCAGCGGGCTGCGCACTGAAGCTTTCTTT. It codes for CASGLRTEAFF.

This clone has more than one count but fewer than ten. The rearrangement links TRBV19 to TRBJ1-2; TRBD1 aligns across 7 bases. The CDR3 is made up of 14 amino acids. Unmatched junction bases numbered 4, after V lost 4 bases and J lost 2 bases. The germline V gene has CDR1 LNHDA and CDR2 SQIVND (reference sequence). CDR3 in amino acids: CASSTPGQNYGYTF. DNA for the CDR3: TGTGCCAGTAGTACCCCGGGACAGAACTATGGCTACACCTTC.

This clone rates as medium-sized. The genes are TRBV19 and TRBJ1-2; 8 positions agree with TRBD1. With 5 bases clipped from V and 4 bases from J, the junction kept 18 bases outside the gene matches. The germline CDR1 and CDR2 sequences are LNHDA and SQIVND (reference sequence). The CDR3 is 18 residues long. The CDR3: CASSPSPGQEDYGYGYTF. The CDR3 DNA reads TGTGCCAGTAGTCCCTCTCCGGGACAGGAGGACTATGGCTATGGCTACACCTTC.

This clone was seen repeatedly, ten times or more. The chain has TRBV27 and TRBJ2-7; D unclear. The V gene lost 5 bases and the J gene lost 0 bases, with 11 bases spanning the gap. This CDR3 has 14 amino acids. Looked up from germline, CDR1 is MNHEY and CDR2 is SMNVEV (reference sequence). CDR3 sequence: CASSAFFSSYEQYF. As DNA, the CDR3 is TGTGCCAGCAGTGCCTTCTTTAGCTCCTACGAGCAGTACTTC.

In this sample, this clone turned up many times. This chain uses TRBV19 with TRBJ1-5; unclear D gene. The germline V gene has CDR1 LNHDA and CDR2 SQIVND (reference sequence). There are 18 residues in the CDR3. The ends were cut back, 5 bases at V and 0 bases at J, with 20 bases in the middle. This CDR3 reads CASSFQEGSGYSNQPQHF. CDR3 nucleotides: TGTGCCAGTAGTTTTCAGGAAGGATCTGGATATAGCAATCAGCCCCAGCATTTT.

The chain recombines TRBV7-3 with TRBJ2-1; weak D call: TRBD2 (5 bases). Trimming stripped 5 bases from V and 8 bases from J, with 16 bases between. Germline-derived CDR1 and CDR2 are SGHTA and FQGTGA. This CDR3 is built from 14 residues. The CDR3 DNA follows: TGTGCCAGCAGCCGGGGTTCGTTTACGGATGAGCAGTTCTTC. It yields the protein CASSRGSFTDEQFF.

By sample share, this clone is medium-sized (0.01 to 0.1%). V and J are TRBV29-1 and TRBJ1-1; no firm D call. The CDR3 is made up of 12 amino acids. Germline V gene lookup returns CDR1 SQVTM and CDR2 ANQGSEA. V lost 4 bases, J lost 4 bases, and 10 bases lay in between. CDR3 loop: CSVVGARTEAFF. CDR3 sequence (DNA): TGCAGCGTTGTGGGAGCCCGCACTGAAGCTTTCTTT.

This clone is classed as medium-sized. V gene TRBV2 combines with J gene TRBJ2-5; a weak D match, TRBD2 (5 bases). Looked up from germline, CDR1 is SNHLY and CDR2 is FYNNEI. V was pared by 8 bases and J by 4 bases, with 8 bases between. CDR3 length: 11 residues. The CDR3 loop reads CASGEPETQYF. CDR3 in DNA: TGTGCCAGCGGGGAGCCAGAGACCCAGTACTTC.